These 10 T cell receptor beta chains originate from one sample sequenced in a study of PD-1 blockade in classical Hodgkin lymphoma. Clones were read by immunoSEQ multiplex PCR, and TCRdb kept only the in-frame ones, dropping some. The table records about 29,000 clones, approximately 85% of them present only once. All the patients suffered relapse after autologous stem cell transplantation, and brentuximab vedotin exposure differed. With magnetic negative selection, CD4+ T cells were purified from PBMCs that had been thawed. The starting material was CD4+ T cells from blood, obtained at baseline. These receptors all stem from a human donor with classical Hodgkin lymphoma.

CDR3 sequence: CASSSRGTTYGYTF. Written as DNA, the CDR3 is TGTGCCAGCAGCTCCCGGGGGACCACCTATGGCTACACCTTC. The gene calls are TRBV5-4 and TRBJ1-2; a weak D match, TRBD1 (5 bases). The CDR3 runs to 14 residues. In germline, CDR1 is SGHNT, CDR2 YYREEE (reference sequence). Trimming left V 3 bases short and J 4 bases short, with 13 bases between.

The rearrangement links TRBV16 to TRBJ1-3; D is unresolved. CDR3 length: 12 residues. The V gene's germline CDR1 is KGHSY and CDR2 FQNENV. V lost 2 bases to trimming and J lost 7 bases, with 6 bases between them. CDR3 sequence: CASSQIPNTIYF. As DNA, the CDR3 is TGTGCCAGCAGCCAAATTCCTAACACCATATATTTT.

This rearrangement joins TRBV5-8 to TRBJ2-7; D is possibly TRBD1 or TRBD2 (5 bases each). From germline, CDR1 is SGHTS and CDR2 YDEGEE. The CDR3 is 13 amino acids. Trimming shortened V by 2 bases and J by 0 bases, and 6 bases separated the two germline ends. CDR3 nucleotides: TGTGCCAGCAGCTTTGGGGGCTCCTACGAGCAGTACTTC. Encoded protein: CASSFGGSYEQYF.

V gene TRBV4-2 combines with J gene TRBJ1-1; a weak D match, TRBD1 (5 bases). CDR1 and CDR2 (germline): LGHNA, YNFKEQ. Deletions cut 1 base from V and 6 bases from J, with 15 bases between. CDR3 length: 15 residues. DNA of the CDR3: TGTGCCAGCAGCCAAGTGGCCGCAGGGCCCCCTGAAGCTTTCTTT. It codes for CASSQVAAGPPEAFF.

V and J are TRBV7-2 and TRBJ2-2; possible D gene TRBD2, 5 bases. The CDR3 covers 14 residues. V gave up 1 base and J gave up 6 bases, with 9 bases separating them. Germline CDR1 reads SGHTA; CDR2 reads FQGNSA. The CDR3 spells CASSLEWGAGELFF. In nucleotides, the CDR3 is TGTGCCAGCAGCTTAGAGTGGGGAGCCGGGGAGCTGTTTTTT. Combining the CDR3 with reference TRBV7-2 and TRBJ2-2 gives the whole variable domain GAGVSQSPSNKVTEKGKDVELRCDPISGHTALYWYRQSLGQGLEFLIYFQGNSAPDKSGLPSDRFSAERTGGSVSTLTIQRTQQEDSAVYLCASSLEWGAGELFFGEGSRLTVL.

The CDR3 sequence: CASSSRPSGSYEQYF. CDR3 in DNA: TGTGCCAGCAGCTCTCGCCCCAGCGGCTCCTACGAGCAGTACTTC. The chain joins TRBV7-2 to TRBJ2-7; TRBD2 is a possible D gene (5 bases). The germline CDR1 and CDR2 sequences are SGHTA and FQGNSA. There are 15 residues in the CDR3. V lost 4 bases and J lost 0, with 13 bases in between.

The chain uses TRBV5-3 and TRBJ1-1, with 9 positions matching TRBD1. TRBV5-3 is noted as an ORF with a role that remains uncertain. V gave up 3 bases and J gave up 3 bases; unmatched junction bases: 0. This CDR3 is 13 amino acids long. The CDR3 coding sequence is TGTGCCAGAAGCTGGACAGGGGACACTGAAGCTTTCTTT. This sequence encodes CARSWTGDTEAFF.

The chain carries TRBV6-5 and TRBJ1-1, with D possibly matching TRBD1 (5 bases). The CDR3 runs 12 residues. The germline V gene has CDR1 MNHEY and CDR2 SVGAGI. The germline V and J ends were trimmed by 6 bases and 7 bases, with 12 bases remaining between them. This CDR3 reads CASRAVQGEAFF. The CDR3 region has the DNA TGTGCCAGCAGAGCCGTGCAGGGTGAAGCTTTCTTT.

The V call is TRBV4-1, the J call TRBJ1-2; D remains unclear. Germline assignment: CDR1 MGHRA and CDR2 YSYEKL. V lost 1 base, J lost 2 bases, and 8 bases lay in between. This CDR3 comprises 14 residues. CDR3 loop: CASSQAGQNYGYTF. CDR3 in DNA: TGCGCCAGCAGCCAAGCCGGGCAGAACTATGGCTACACCTTC.

The DNA of the CDR3 is TGTGCCAGCAGCTTCGGGGGAGGGTCCAATGAGCAGTTCTTC. Translated: CASSFGGGSNEQFF. The J gene is TRBJ2-1, the V gene TRBV7-2; 7 nucleotides agree with TRBD2. CDR3 length: 14 amino acids. The ends lost 3 bases at V and 6 bases at J; junction bases unmatched: 5. Per the germline V gene, CDR1 is SGHTA and CDR2 is FQGNSA.